Given below is one T cell receptor (beta chain) in context. This clone was counted a few times. The antigen this receptor binds is unknown. Base-call qualities are not available, and no considerably larger clone is one nucleotide away. The data derive from a study of cytomegalovirus exposure and HLA in healthy donors (dated by TCRdb to the late 2010s). Notes on the research overall: An earlier analysis of 587 of the donors reported around 280 Gb of sequence data and around 100 million unique TCR beta sequences obtained from about 170 million T cells. Every repertoire in the discovery cohort had been generated on one and the same sequencing platform. On average, roughly 250,000 unique TCR beta nucleotide sequences were sequenced per donor among a few hundred genotyped donors of the cohort, with 15% to 20% of those sequences being non-productive. Donor age, sex, ethnicity and CMV serostatus were collected together with the repertoire data. Rather than using new phenotypic data, the later analysis identified candidate immune exposures from TCR beta sequences and from how often those sequences occurred across donors. Both class I and class II loci were covered by HLA typing, at four-digit resolution. Because of strong linkage in the cohort, four or five DR-DQ haplotypes were treated as single units for association and clustering. Typing coverage differed by locus: A, B, C, DRB1 and DQB1 were typed in roughly 620-630 donors, DQA1 in about 510, DPA1 in around 580, and DPB1 in approximately 450. To predict cytomegalovirus infection status, the study combined high-throughput TCR immunosequencing, statistical association of individual TCRs with disease status, and machine learning. In an earlier analysis of 550 to 700 of the donors, high-throughput TCR beta sequencing was used to judge whether each TCR beta V gene segment behaved as functional or pseudogenic. The study aimed to test whether signatures of past pathogen exposure could be identified by cataloging public T cell receptors. Using immunosequencing, the study profiled T cell repertoires from 500 to 800 subjects and related those repertoires to cytomegalovirus serostatus. Besides the first cohort of roughly 640 subjects, a separate validation cohort made up of 120 different subjects was used. A later genetic analysis used genome-wide SNP genotypes for 398 of the 666 donors, treating that subset as a discovery cohort. To study patterns of TCR occurrence, a later analysis re-analyzed previously published TCR beta repertoires from 700 or so donors and added high-resolution HLA genotyping. Of the 300 to 500 genotyped donors, 81% were placed in the genetic ancestry cluster associated with self-reported Caucasian donors. An early release that covered more than 550 HLA-typed donors contained about 300 gigabases of sequencing data and some 87 million unique TCR sequences. Here is what the overall study found, with its caveats: Only TCR beta chains were sequenced in this cohort, and the absence of alpha or paired-chain data limited detectable features. In vitro tests confirmed that a few of the cytomegalovirus-associated TCR beta chains recognize cytomegalovirus antigens. The study gave a list of 150 to 200 TCR beta chains associated with cytomegalovirus. Because the 87-base-pair reads could not distinguish some IMGT-functional V segments, including TRBV6-2 and TRBV6-3, those segments were excluded. While some public TCRs were present in many individuals, most TCR sequences turned up only very rarely across donors. Compared with the approximately 720-donor mean, donors in an Asian-associated ancestry cluster had fewer N-insertions in productive TCRs, according to a later genetic analysis. Cytomegalovirus status was reported to be diagnosed by the classifier with high specificity and sensitivity in both the original and validation cohorts. Most CMV-associated TCR beta chains appeared to be HLA-restricted in a later analysis, and the HLA associations seemed to be driven largely by CMV exposure. In a later analysis, several top co-occurrence clusters were reported to appear linked to parvovirus B19, influenza, CMV and Epstein-Barr virus. In a later analysis, the rate of TCR association differed among HLA loci, with DRB1 alleles having the most associated TCRs and HLA-C alleles having the fewest. In an earlier analysis of approximately 600 of the donors, most TCR beta V segments were observed in productive rearrangements about 87% or about 30% of the time, broadly matching IMGT annotations. Because counts were too low, 15 to 20 rarely observed V segments, including chromosome 9 orphons, were excluded from the earlier analysis of around 590 of the donors. Assigning TCR associations to individual alleles was difficult when HLA alleles, especially DR and DQ, strongly co-occurred. A later genetic analysis associated a missense DCLRE1C variant with V-gene and J-gene trimming of TCR beta chains, and an independent cohort replicated the association. Immune exposure information for the cohort was limited to CMV serostatus. The authors suggested that the approach could potentially be generalized to other disease states and immunological phenotypes. Correlated functional status among segregating V segments might be attributable to linkage disequilibrium, but an unknown experimental factor could not be ruled out. A further reported finding was that TCR beta sequences accurately predicted the HLA-A and HLA-B alleles for most subjects in the first cohort. The sequencing pipeline was judged likely to have produced a cluster of highly shared sequence variants as a technical artifact. Specific HLA alleles were associated with some 15,000 TCR beta sequences at a false discovery rate of 0.05 in a later analysis. Because some donors lacked HLA typing at each locus, the association tests relied only on the typed subset. Presence/absence analyses assumed roughly uniform sequencing depth across donors, an assumption that may not hold. In a later analysis, HLA-associated TCR beta chains showed more clonal expansion and lower generation probabilities than non-associated chains that were equally common.

Reading from cysteine to phenylalanine, the CDR3 counts 16 amino acids. The sequence is cut down to CDR3 DNA, 48 bases in frame from base 1. The V and J ends are trimmed by 0 bases and 4 bases, leaving 15 bases between them. From a lookup of the germline V gene, CDR1 and CDR2 are SGHTA and FQGTGA. Libraries were made using the immunoSEQ multiplex PCR assay. The multiplex PCR relied on a mix of 60 forward primers for TCR Vbeta segments and 13 reverse primers for TCR Jbeta segments. A multiplex PCR assay on genomic DNA amplified the CDR3 region of rearranged TCR beta genes. The amplified TCR beta libraries were sequenced on the Illumina HiSeq System as 87-base-pair reads. From the authors' description of their analysis: Across the 700 or so repertoires, a later analysis counted roughly 77 million unique TCR beta chains, around 11 million of which were shared by at least two donors. To remove PCR and sequencing errors, raw reads were error-corrected and collapsed into unique sequences using a nearest-neighbor algorithm that merged closely related sequences. CDR3 sequences were aligned to IMGT reference sequences to assign V, D and J gene segments. For a sequence to be retained, at least a six-nucleotide match to both a V gene segment and a J gene segment was required. Rearrangements were called productive when the CDR3 lacked stop codons and stayed in frame with V and J; all others were non-productive. CDR3 was defined according to IMGT convention as the region running from the second conserved V-encoded cysteine to the conserved J-encoded phenylalanine. The earlier analysis of about 590 of the donors excluded sequences that lacked an unambiguous match to a single V gene segment. In an earlier analysis of approximately 560 of the donors, a V segment was called functional when productive rearrangements were above 56.7%, and segregating when the standard deviation between donors exceeded 5%. To diagnose cytomegalovirus status from the catalog of TCR beta chain sequences, a statistical classification framework was built. In a later analysis, V and J genes were assigned by comparing TCR nucleotide sequences against IMGT/GENE-DB human TR gene sequences. The TCRdist pipeline was used in a later analysis to assign CDR3 sequences and most-parsimonious VDJ recombination scenarios. In a later analysis, every TCR beta chain was defined by the combination of its CDR3 amino acid sequence and its V-gene family, and reads without a unique V-gene family were dropped. To address suspected cross-contamination and a sequencing artifact, a later analysis removed roughly 640 highly shared, low-generation-probability nucleotide sequences. In a later analysis, a clonal expansion index was calculated for each public chain from normalized within-repertoire ranks of inferred template counts. In a later analysis, generation probabilities were computed using a VDJ recombination model fitted to out-of-frame rearrangements, and the results were checked against IGoR. In a later analysis, hypergeometric tests were used to score TCR-TCR, TCR-HLA and TCR-CMV co-occurrence, with a repertoire-size bias correction applied to TCR pairs. False discovery rates were estimated in a later analysis by permuting HLA or CMV assignments 20 times. A later analysis grouped co-occurring TCRs with DBSCAN, adding TCRdist sequence similarity when clustering within HLA-allele-positive subsets. Co-occurrence clustering excluded repertoires with fewer than 30,000 or more than 120,000 public chains, plus five with anomalous nucleotide sharing. TCRdb carries this immuneACCESS record with in-frame sequences only. Its versions omit some clonotypes, under half of them owing to an unresolved V gene in the studies checked, with the rest unexplained. The DNA was the basis for D and trimming; V, J and clone size are from that table. This sample lists 150,000 to 200,000 clones; about 72% were detected once. About 1.5% of the sample rests with the top ten.

The cohort was made up of under 800 healthy bone marrow donors. At the time of sampling, all cohort members were nominally healthy, though unrecorded immune exposures were likely present. The donor was CMV seronegative and belonged to the group of 350 or so seronegative cohort members. A peripheral blood sample was collected from each donor, and TCR beta sequencing was performed on peripheral blood mononuclear cells. Genomic DNA extraction from the blood cell samples was performed with the Qiagen DNeasy Blood Extraction Kit. The source of this sequence is a male donor in good health and CMV-seronegative. Specimen: PBMCs. This receptor chain uses TRBV7-3 and TRBJ1-1, with the D gene uncertain. The nucleotide sequence reads as follows: TGTGCCAGCAGCTTAACCCCTGGAGGGCTCAGCACTGAAGCTTTCTTT. It specifies CASSLTPGGLSTEAFF. The full variable domain, with segments outside the CDR3 supplied by the reference TRBV7-3 and TRBJ1-1 proteins, appears as GAGVSQTPSNKVTEKGKYVELRCDPISGHTALYWYRQSLGQGPEFLIYFQGTGAADDSGLPNDRFFAVRPEGSVSTLKIQRTERGDSAVYLCASSLTPGGLSTEAFFGQGTRLTVV.